This record looks at one T cell receptor (beta chain) sequence and its context. The data derive from a study of blood T cell repertoires in COVID-19. Study overall: Some COVID-19 samples were acute and others convalescent; all came from the United States, Italy and Spain.

Assay: immunoSEQ multiplex PCR; the TCRdb copy retains only in-frame clones and omits some. The profile covers about 140,000 clones, with 80% to 90% appearing a single time and 1.7% taken by the ten largest. In germline, CDR1 is SGHRS, CDR2 YFSETQ. The V end lost 2 bases, the J end lost 0 bases, and 11 bases lay between the germline ends. The CDR3 loop spans 16 amino acids. The sequencing sample was made of peripheral blood. V usage is TRBV5-1 and J usage is TRBJ1-4; TRBD1 might be the D (5 bases). The TCR comes from a woman aged 50 to 65 with acute or convalescent COVID-19. The CDR3 region has the DNA TGCGCCAGCAGCTTTCGGGGGTCTACAACTAATGAAAAACTGTTTTTT. Its protein product is CASSFRGSTTNEKLFF.